One and the same sample provided the 13 T cell receptor beta chains below, sequenced in a study of PD-1 blockade in classical Hodgkin lymphoma. Noted time point: cycle 4 day 1 (C4D1), after 5 to 7 weeks of nivolumab. Brentuximab vedotin exposure varied, and every patient relapsed after autologous stem cell transplantation. Profiled with immunoSEQ multiplex PCR; TCRdb holds only in-frame clones, not every one. The table has just under 40,000 clones, 75% to 85% seen once; the top ten hold 9.8%. Sequenced here: peripheral blood mononuclear cells (PBMCs), sampled before the fourth cycle of nivolumab. The source of these receptors is a human donor with classical Hodgkin lymphoma.

The CDR3 nucleotides are TGTGCCAGCAGTCGGGACAGGGGTAACGAGCAGTACTTC. Amino acid sequence: CASSRDRGNEQYF. The V and J genes are TRBV21-1 and TRBJ2-7; the table's D call, TRBD1, was not checked against the DNA. TRBV21-1 is a pseudogene locus. The CDR3 runs 13 residues.

V is TRBV4-3 and J is TRBJ2-3, with TRBD2 matching over 11 bases. Germline loops: CDR1 LGHNA, CDR2 YSLEER. The length of the CDR3 is 18 residues. The V segment lost 0 bases and the J segment 1 base; nucleotides outside the gene matches: 6. CDR3 in DNA: TGCGCCAGCAGCCAAGATGCCTCGACTAGCGGGGGCACAGATACGCAGTATTTT. This gives the protein CASSQDASTSGGTDTQYF.

This clone was picked up one time. CDR3 loop: CASSLVAGGHTGELFF. In nucleotides, the CDR3 is TGTGCCAGCAGCTTGGTAGCGGGGGGTCACACCGGGGAGCTGTTTTTT. V and J are TRBV11-2 and TRBJ2-2, with TRBD2 matching over 10 bases. CDR1 is SGHAT, CDR2 FQNNGV, per germline. The CDR3 has 16 residues. After removal of 3 bases from V and 3 bases from J, the junction contained 4 bases not matched to a gene.

The chain recombines TRBV5-6 with TRBJ2-5; TRBD1 is a possible D gene (7 bases). From germline, CDR1 is SGHDT and CDR2 YYEEEE. This CDR3 is 15 amino acids long. Trimming took 4 bases from V and 1 from J, leaving 14 bases between them. CDR3: CASSKGGTAQETQYF. CDR3 DNA sequence: TGTGCCAGCAGCAAGGGCGGGACAGCCCAAGAGACCCAGTACTTC.

The genes are TRBV9 and TRBJ1-4; 9 bases match TRBD1. Per the germline V gene, CDR1 is SGDLS and CDR2 is YYNGEE. CDR3 length: 14 residues. The V segment lost 4 bases and the J segment 7 bases; nucleotides outside the gene matches: 5. The CDR3 nucleotides are TGTGCCAGCAGCAAGACAGGGGGTCTTGAAAAACTGTTTTTT. Translated, it gives CASSKTGGLEKLFF.

The genes are TRBV7-9 and TRBJ2-1; TRBD2 matches 7 bases. V trimming: 1 base; J trimming: 4 bases; junction bases outside the gene matches: 4. CDR1 is SEHNR, CDR2 FQNEAQ, per germline (reference sequence). This CDR3 has 15 residues. The chain's CDR3 is CASSLVGTIYNEQFF. In nucleotides, the CDR3 is TGTGCCAGCAGCTTAGTGGGGACTATATACAATGAGCAGTTCTTC.

As concerns this clone: Its ends do not fully match the called genes, so a read error is possible. The sample holds other DNA sequences that translate to the same CDR3. The V gene is TRBV7-6, the J gene TRBJ1-3; a possible D gene is TRBD1 (6 bases). Germline CDR1 reads SGHVS; CDR2 reads FNYEAQ. This CDR3 region has 16 residues. The CDR3 protein is CASSSGQLSSGNTIYF. DNA of the CDR3: TGTGCCAGCAGCTCGGGACAACTGAGCTCTGGAAATACCATATATTTT.

The chain carries TRBV9 and TRBJ2-3; a weak D match, TRBD1 (6 bases). CDR1 is SGDLS and CDR2 is YYNGEE in the germline V gene. V was clipped by 2 bases and J by 5 bases, with 9 bases between them. The CDR3 is 13 residues long. The CDR3 DNA is TGTGCCAGCAGCGTGGACAGAGGAGATACGCAGTATTTT. Protein product: CASSVDRGDTQYF.

The chain employs TRBV18 and TRBJ2-2, with a weak D call TRBD1 (6 bases). The CDR3 is 15 residues long. The V gene lost 4 bases and the J gene lost 2 bases, with 11 bases spanning the gap. Germline-derived CDR1 and CDR2 are KGHSH and LQKENI. The CDR3 DNA sequence: TGTGCCAGCTCACGATCACAGGGTAACACCGGGGAGCTGTTTTTT. Its translation: CASSRSQGNTGELFF.

The sample holds a few counts of this clone. This chain uses TRBV19 with TRBJ1-2; TRBD1 matches at 8 bases. Germline assignment: CDR1 LNHDA and CDR2 SQIVND (reference sequence). This CDR3 is 15 amino acids long. V was clipped by 8 bases and J by 2 bases; unmatched bases: 10. The DNA for the CDR3 is TGTGCCAGTCGTCTCCAGGGGGCGGGGAACTATGGCTACACCTTC. Protein: CASRLQGAGNYGYTF. The whole variable domain, remainder taken from reference TRBV19 and TRBJ1-2, is DGGITQSPKYLFRKEGQNVTLSCEQNLNHDAMYWYRQDPGQGLRLIYYSQIVNDFQKGDIAEGYSVSREKKESFPLTVTSAQKNPTAFYLCASRLQGAGNYGYTFGSGTRLTVV.

The V and J genes are TRBV28 and TRBJ1-2; no reliable D call. There are 13 residues in the CDR3. Trimming left V 3 bases short and J 3 bases short, with 8 bases between. Per germline, CDR1 MDHEN and CDR2 SYDVKM. The CDR3 DNA follows: TGTGCCAGCAGTTTGATAGGGTACTATGGCTACACCTTC. Its translation: CASSLIGYYGYTF.

This clone was observed a handful of times. The gene calls are TRBV4-3 and TRBJ2-3; 16 bases are a match to TRBD2. The ends lost 2 bases at V and 1 base at J; junction bases unmatched: 9. Germline V gene data show CDR1 as LGHNA and CDR2 as YSLEER. The CDR3 has 20 amino acids. The CDR3 DNA sequence: TGCGCCAGCAGCCAATGGGGACTAGCGGGGGGGCAGGAGGGCACAGATACGCAGTATTTT. This gives the protein CASSQWGLAGGQEGTDTQYF.

This clone was detected a few times. V gene TRBV10-3 combines with J gene TRBJ1-5; no definite D call. V lost 3 bases, J lost 3 bases, and 9 bases lay in between. Per germline, CDR1 ENHRY and CDR2 SYGVKD. The CDR3 runs 14 residues. CDR3 sequence reads: CAISDSRVNQPQHF. As DNA, the CDR3 is TGTGCCATCAGTGATTCCCGGGTCAATCAGCCCCAGCATTTT.